A selection of T cell receptor beta chains follows, all from one sample in a study of shared clonotypes between healthy human individuals. Repertoires were generated with immunoSEQ multiplex PCR, while TCRdb's copy carries only in-frame clones and drops some. Of around 2.1 million clones listed, approximately 96% are singletons. What was sequenced was naive CD4+ T cells sorted from blood. These receptors originate from a man aged 18 to 30 in good health. Each CDR3 is given with its conserved first and last residue. The order of the fields is clone size, J gene, D gene, V gene, CDR3 protein, CDR3 DNA. The D gene is left open where the match is weak. Only part of the rows carry a size: once, few, many, or a class if the clone is expanded.

clone_size: NA
j_call: TRBJ2-1
d_call: TRBD2
v_call: TRBV30
cdr3_aa: CAWLPGLVYNEQFF
cdr3_nt: TGTGCCTGGCTGCCGGGACTAGTCTACAATGAGCAGTTCTTC

clone_size: NA
j_call: TRBJ1-5
d_call: NA
v_call: TRBV18
cdr3_aa: CASSPLSGSGQPQHF
cdr3_nt: TGTGCCAGCTCACCACTGAGCGGGTCGGGGCAGCCCCAGCATTTT

clone_size: NA
j_call: TRBJ2-1
d_call: NA
v_call: TRBV18
cdr3_aa: CASSSQIYNEQFF
cdr3_nt: TGTGCCAGCTCTTCCCAAATCTACAATGAGCAGTTCTTC

clone_size: NA
j_call: TRBJ1-4
d_call: NA
v_call: TRBV30
cdr3_aa: CAWRRPATNEKLFF
cdr3_nt: TGTGCCTGGAGAAGGCCAGCAACTAATGAAAAACTGTTTTTT

clone_size: NA
j_call: TRBJ2-3
d_call: TRBD2
v_call: TRBV7-9
cdr3_aa: CASSQGLAEPSTDTQYF
cdr3_nt: TGTGCCAGCAGCCAAGGACTAGCGGAGCCTAGCACAGATACGCAGTATTTT

clone_size: NA
j_call: TRBJ1-1
d_call: NA
v_call: TRBV25-1
cdr3_aa: CASTKGTENTEAFF
cdr3_nt: TGTGCCAGCACGAAGGGAACGGAGAACACTGAAGCTTTCTTT

clone_size: few
j_call: TRBJ1-6
d_call: NA
v_call: TRBV6-6
cdr3_aa: CASTVEGDSPLHF
cdr3_nt: TGTGCCAGCACAGTGGAGGGGGATTCACCCCTCCACTTT

clone_size: NA
j_call: TRBJ2-7
d_call: NA
v_call: TRBV7-9
cdr3_aa: CASSLEVSLGQEQYF
cdr3_nt: TGTGCCAGCAGCTTAGAGGTCTCCTTGGGGCAAGAGCAGTACTTC

clone_size: NA
j_call: TRBJ2-7
d_call: TRBD2
v_call: TRBV4-1
cdr3_aa: CASSQDLGTSAYEQYF
cdr3_nt: TGCGCCAGCAGCCAAGATCTGGGGACTAGCGCGTACGAGCAGTACTTC

clone_size: NA
j_call: TRBJ2-7
d_call: TRBD1
v_call: TRBV6-1
cdr3_aa: CASSEGHRGPYEQYF
cdr3_nt: TGTGCCAGCAGTGAAGGGCACAGGGGGCCGTACGAGCAGTACTTC

clone_size: NA
j_call: TRBJ2-7
d_call: TRBD2
v_call: TRBV2
cdr3_aa: CASSGGTSGRSYEQYF
cdr3_nt: TGTGCCAGCAGCGGCGGGACTAGCGGGAGATCCTACGAGCAGTACTTC

clone_size: NA
j_call: TRBJ2-3
d_call: NA
v_call: TRBV11-2
cdr3_aa: CASSSPGHTDTQYF
cdr3_nt: TGTGCCAGCAGCTCCCCGGGGCACACAGATACGCAGTATTTT

clone_size: NA
j_call: TRBJ2-1
d_call: TRBD2
v_call: TRBV6-5
cdr3_aa: CASSYTGLAGTNEQFF
cdr3_nt: TGTGCCAGCAGTTACACGGGACTAGCGGGAACCAATGAGCAGTTCTTC

clone_size: NA
j_call: TRBJ1-4
d_call: TRBD1
v_call: TRBV9
cdr3_aa: CASSPTTGPNEKLFF
cdr3_nt: TGTGCCAGCAGCCCGACGACAGGGCCTAATGAAAAACTGTTTTTT

clone_size: few
j_call: TRBJ2-7
d_call: NA
v_call: TRBV28
cdr3_aa: CASSLGPIYYEQYF
cdr3_nt: TGTGCCAGCAGTTTAGGGCCCATTTACTACGAGCAGTACTTC

clone_size: NA
j_call: TRBJ2-5
d_call: NA
v_call: TRBV7-2
cdr3_aa: CASSLRWLETQYF
cdr3_nt: TGTGCCAGCAGCTTAAGGTGGTTAGAGACCCAGTACTTC

clone_size: NA
j_call: TRBJ2-7
d_call: NA
v_call: TRBV6-5
cdr3_aa: CASLQGSSYEQYF
cdr3_nt: TGTGCCAGCCTTCAGGGTAGCTCCTACGAGCAGTACTTC

clone_size: NA
j_call: TRBJ1-1
d_call: NA
v_call: TRBV6-5
cdr3_aa: CASSYGLMNTEAFF
cdr3_nt: TGTGCCAGCAGTTACGGGCTTATGAACACTGAAGCTTTCTTT

clone_size: NA
j_call: TRBJ2-5
d_call: NA
v_call: TRBV7-2
cdr3_aa: CASSLGYPGETQYF
cdr3_nt: TGTGCCAGCAGCTTAGGGTACCCCGGGGAGACCCAGTACTTC

clone_size: NA
j_call: TRBJ2-5
d_call: TRBD1
v_call: TRBV7-2
cdr3_aa: CASSIGQGWQETQYF
cdr3_nt: TGTGCCAGCAGCATAGGACAGGGATGGCAAGAGACCCAGTACTTC

clone_size: few
j_call: TRBJ1-1
d_call: NA
v_call: TRBV25-1
cdr3_aa: CASTALQGGGTEAFF
cdr3_nt: TGTGCCAGCACAGCATTACAGGGAGGAGGAACTGAAGCTTTCTTT

clone_size: NA
j_call: TRBJ2-5
d_call: NA
v_call: TRBV20-1
cdr3_aa: CSAKGGETQYF
cdr3_nt: TGCAGTGCTAAAGGGGGAGAGACCCAGTACTTC

clone_size: NA
j_call: TRBJ2-5
d_call: TRBD2
v_call: TRBV6-1
cdr3_aa: CASSETSGGQETQYF
cdr3_nt: TGTGCCAGCAGTGAGACTAGCGGGGGACAAGAGACCCAGTACTTC

clone_size: once
j_call: TRBJ1-6
d_call: NA
v_call: TRBV10-3
cdr3_aa: CAITDNNSPLHF
cdr3_nt: TGTGCCATCACGGACAATAATTCACCCCTCCACTTT

clone_size: once
j_call: TRBJ2-7
d_call: NA
v_call: TRBV7-9
cdr3_aa: CASSSGTTGSDEQYF
cdr3_nt: TGTGCCAGCAGCTCCGGGACAACCGGGAGTGACGAGCAGTACTTC

clone_size: NA
j_call: TRBJ1-1
d_call: NA
v_call: TRBV29-1
cdr3_aa: CSVGRQNTEAFF
cdr3_nt: TGCAGCGTTGGAAGGCAGAACACTGAAGCTTTCTTT

clone_size: NA
j_call: TRBJ2-1
d_call: NA
v_call: TRBV6-1
cdr3_aa: CASRTDNEQFF
cdr3_nt: TGTGCCAGCAGAACAGACAATGAGCAGTTCTTC

clone_size: NA
j_call: TRBJ1-1
d_call: NA
v_call: TRBV18
cdr3_aa: CASSPTGTTEAFF
cdr3_nt: TGTGCCAGCTCACCCACAGGGACCACTGAAGCTTTCTTT

clone_size: NA
j_call: TRBJ2-1
d_call: TRBD2
v_call: TRBV11-2
cdr3_aa: CASSYPGLAANEQFF
cdr3_nt: TGTGCCAGCAGCTACCCGGGACTAGCGGCGAATGAGCAGTTCTTC

clone_size: NA
j_call: TRBJ1-4
d_call: NA
v_call: TRBV28
cdr3_aa: CASSVAGTTNEKLFF
cdr3_nt: TGTGCCAGCAGTGTGGCAGGAACAACTAATGAAAAACTGTTTTTT

clone_size: NA
j_call: TRBJ1-1
d_call: TRBD1
v_call: TRBV27
cdr3_aa: CASSPGVGQGNTEAFF
cdr3_nt: TGTGCCAGCAGTCCGGGGGTGGGACAGGGAAACACTGAAGCTTTCTTT

clone_size: NA
j_call: TRBJ1-2
d_call: NA
v_call: TRBV6-5
cdr3_aa: CASSYSRDSVGYTF
cdr3_nt: TGTGCCAGCAGTTACTCCCGAGACAGCGTTGGCTACACCTTC

clone_size: once
j_call: TRBJ1-5
d_call: NA
v_call: TRBV7-8
cdr3_aa: CASSLARGGSNQPQHF
cdr3_nt: TGTGCCAGCAGCTTAGCCAGGGGTGGGAGCAATCAGCCCCAGCATTTT

clone_size: NA
j_call: TRBJ1-1
d_call: NA
v_call: TRBV5-1
cdr3_aa: CASSNPGGGTEAFF
cdr3_nt: TGCGCCAGCAGCAACCCCGGGGGAGGAACTGAAGCTTTCTTT

clone_size: NA
j_call: TRBJ2-1
d_call: NA
v_call: TRBV18
cdr3_aa: CASSATGNKDPFF
cdr3_nt: TGTGCCAGCTCAGCAACAGGTAATAAAGATCCGTTCTTC

clone_size: NA
j_call: TRBJ1-5
d_call: TRBD1
v_call: TRBV19
cdr3_aa: CASSLQTGGGGPQHF
cdr3_nt: TGTGCCAGTAGTTTGCAGACAGGGGGCGGGGGGCCCCAGCATTTT

clone_size: NA
j_call: TRBJ1-2
d_call: TRBD1
v_call: TRBV29-1
cdr3_aa: CSVGTGGGYGYTF
cdr3_nt: TGCAGCGTTGGAACAGGGGGAGGCTATGGCTACACCTTC

clone_size: NA
j_call: TRBJ1-6
d_call: NA
v_call: TRBV7-9
cdr3_aa: CASSSGLNNSPLHF
cdr3_nt: TGTGCCAGCAGCTCCGGGCTTAACAATTCACCCCTCCACTTT

clone_size: NA
j_call: TRBJ2-1
d_call: NA
v_call: TRBV9
cdr3_aa: CASSSSGDSYNEQFF
cdr3_nt: TGTGCCAGCAGCTCCAGTGGGGACTCCTACAATGAGCAGTTCTTC

clone_size: NA
j_call: TRBJ1-1
d_call: TRBD1
v_call: TRBV28
cdr3_aa: CASSWGQIVTEAFF
cdr3_nt: TGTGCCAGCAGTTGGGGACAGATTGTCACTGAAGCTTTCTTT

clone_size: once
j_call: TRBJ1-2
d_call: NA
v_call: TRBV5-4
cdr3_aa: CASRGGNDYGYTF
cdr3_nt: TGTGCCAGCAGGGGAGGCAACGACTATGGCTACACCTTC

clone_size: NA
j_call: TRBJ1-5
d_call: NA
v_call: TRBV4-3
cdr3_aa: CASSRLIDSNQPQHF
cdr3_nt: TGCGCCAGCAGCCGCTTGATCGATAGCAATCAGCCCCAGCATTTT

clone_size: NA
j_call: TRBJ2-7
d_call: NA
v_call: TRBV11-2
cdr3_aa: CASSLDRGSYEQYF
cdr3_nt: TGTGCCAGCAGCTTAGATAGGGGGTCCTACGAGCAGTACTTC

clone_size: NA
j_call: TRBJ1-1
d_call: TRBD1
v_call: TRBV2
cdr3_aa: CASIPTGVSTEAFF
cdr3_nt: TGTGCCAGCATTCCAACAGGGGTAAGCACTGAAGCTTTCTTT

clone_size: NA
j_call: TRBJ2-3
d_call: NA
v_call: TRBV30
cdr3_aa: CAWSARRGTDTQYF
cdr3_nt: TGTGCCTGGAGTGCGCGACGGGGCACAGATACGCAGTATTTT

clone_size: NA
j_call: TRBJ1-2
d_call: TRBD1
v_call: TRBV4-3
cdr3_aa: CASSQAPGQGYGYTF
cdr3_nt: TGCGCCAGCAGCCAAGCTCCGGGACAGGGATATGGCTACACCTTC

clone_size: NA
j_call: TRBJ2-6
d_call: NA
v_call: TRBV2
cdr3_aa: CASSVGANVLTF
cdr3_nt: TGTGCCAGCAGTGTTGGGGCCAACGTCCTGACTTTC

clone_size: NA
j_call: TRBJ2-7
d_call: TRBD2
v_call: TRBV11-1
cdr3_aa: CASSLVAGEYEQYF
cdr3_nt: TGTGCCAGCAGCTTAGTAGCGGGGGAGTACGAGCAGTACTTC

clone_size: once
j_call: TRBJ2-5
d_call: NA
v_call: TRBV5-4
cdr3_aa: CASSSPPETQYF
cdr3_nt: TGTGCCAGCAGCTCCCCCCCCGAGACCCAGTACTTC

clone_size: NA
j_call: TRBJ2-5
d_call: NA
v_call: TRBV6-6
cdr3_aa: CASRERRGEETQYF
cdr3_nt: TGTGCCAGCAGGGAGCGGCGGGGTGAGGAGACCCAGTACTTC

clone_size: NA
j_call: TRBJ2-3
d_call: NA
v_call: TRBV5-8
cdr3_aa: CASSFWLLGGSADTQYF
cdr3_nt: TGTGCCAGCAGCTTTTGGTTATTGGGGGGCAGCGCAGATACGCAGTATTTT

clone_size: NA
j_call: TRBJ2-7
d_call: NA
v_call: TRBV7-2
cdr3_aa: CASSLRGAYEQYF
cdr3_nt: TGTGCCAGCAGCTTAAGGGGAGCCTACGAGCAGTACTTC

clone_size: once
j_call: TRBJ1-4
d_call: NA
v_call: TRBV28
cdr3_aa: CATTSRGLGSANEKLFF
cdr3_nt: TGTGCCACCACAAGTCGGGGATTGGGGTCGGCTAATGAAAAACTGTTTTTT

clone_size: once
j_call: TRBJ2-5
d_call: NA
v_call: TRBV11-2
cdr3_aa: CASSLASGEETQYF
cdr3_nt: TGTGCCAGCAGCTTAGCCTCAGGGGAAGAGACCCAGTACTTC

clone_size: NA
j_call: TRBJ1-2
d_call: NA
v_call: TRBV30
cdr3_aa: CAWSVGTSRGYTF
cdr3_nt: TGTGCCTGGAGTGTAGGGACAAGCCGTGGCTACACCTTC